A selection of T cell receptor beta chains follows, all from one sample in a study of T cell repertoires in cytomegalovirus infection. Which antigens these TCRs recognize remains unknown. TCRdb processed the reads anew with MiXCR; each CDR3 protein has one entry. The profile covers about 85,000 distinct CDR3 sequences, with 40% to 50% appearing a single time and 85% to 95% taken by the ten largest. The specimen comprised CD8+ T cells from cultured PBMCs, sampled from culture after CMV antigen stimulation. Every receptor here comes from a human donor in good health (CMV status not recorded). Some clones in this sample may be carry-over from other donors' samples. The CDR3 runs from the conserved cysteine through the conserved F or W. The order of the fields is clone size, J gene, CDR3 length, V gene, D gene, CDR3 protein, CDR3 DNA. The D gene is left open where the match is weak. Clone sizes are given selectively: once, few, many, or a class where the clone is expanded.

size: .
J: TRBJ1-1
length: 13
V: TRBV15
D: .
CDR3: CATSIGGGTEAFF
DNA: TGTGCCACCAGCATAGGGGGGGGCACTGAAGCTTTCTTT

size: .
J: TRBJ2-6
length: 14
V: TRBV12-3/TRBV12-4
D: .
CDR3: CASIRRSGANVLTF
DNA: TGTGCCAGCATTAGAAGGTCTGGGGCCAACGTCCTGACTTTC

size: .
J: TRBJ1-3
length: 16
V: TRBV7-6
D: .
CDR3: CASSTRGQISGNTIYF
DNA: TGTGCCAGCAGCACCCGCGGACAAATCTCTGGAAACACCATATATTTT

size: many
J: TRBJ2-1
length: 17
V: TRBV7-2
D: TRBD2
CDR3: CASSLAQREWRLDEQFF
DNA: TGTGCCAGCAGCTTAGCTCAGCGGGAGTGGCGCTTGGATGAGCAGTTCTTC

size: .
J: TRBJ2-7
length: 13
V: TRBV10-3
D: .
CDR3: CAIREGAGDEQYF
DNA: TGTGCCATCAGAGAAGGGGCAGGGGACGAGCAGTACTTC

size: .
J: TRBJ2-3
length: 16
V: TRBV7-2
D: TRBD2
CDR3: CASSLRPSGITDTQYF
DNA: TGTGCCAGCAGCTTACGCCCTAGCGGGATCACAGATACGCAGTATTTT

size: .
J: TRBJ2-1
length: 14
V: TRBV19
D: .
CDR3: CATVGRADYNEQFF
DNA: TGTGCCACCGTCGGGCGCGCGGACTACAATGAGCAGTTCTTC

size: .
J: TRBJ2-2
length: 16
V: TRBV24-1
D: TRBD1
CDR3: CATSDSGQGDTGELFF
DNA: TGTGCCACCAGTGATTCGGGACAGGGTGACACCGGGGAGCTGTTTTTT

size: .
J: TRBJ2-7
length: 14
V: TRBV6-5
D: .
CDR3: CASSELSPPYEQYF
DNA: TGTGCCAGCAGTGAATTGTCGCCACCCTACGAGCAGTACTTC

size: .
J: TRBJ2-2
length: 15
V: TRBV5-4
D: .
CDR3: CASSFGNRGTGELFF
DNA: TGTGCCAGCAGCTTTGGAAATAGGGGCACCGGGGAGCTGTTTTTT

size: .
J: TRBJ2-7
length: 19
V: TRBV19
D: TRBD2
CDR3: CASTARGGVAGVLSYEQYF
DNA: TGTGCCAGTACCGCCCGCGGGGGGGTAGCGGGAGTACTTTCCTACGAGCAGTACTTC

size: .
J: TRBJ2-7
length: 15
V: TRBV7-8
D: TRBD2
CDR3: CASSPSRTSGYEQYF
DNA: TGTGCCAGCAGCCCCTCAAGGACTAGCGGTTACGAGCAGTACTTC

size: .
J: TRBJ2-1
length: 12
V: TRBV28
D: .
CDR3: CASRKPPGEQFF
DNA: TGTGCCAGCAGAAAGCCCCCAGGGGAGCAGTTCTTC

size: many
J: TRBJ1-5
length: 15
V: TRBV7-2
D: TRBD1
CDR3: CASSLGRGLIQPQHF
DNA: TGTGCCAGCAGCTTAGGCAGGGGGCTTATTCAGCCCCAGCATTTT

size: .
J: TRBJ2-1
length: 14
V: TRBV19
D: .
CDR3: CASSQDRPYNEQFF
DNA: TGTGCCAGTAGTCAAGATCGGCCTTACAATGAGCAGTTCTTC

size: .
J: TRBJ2-5
length: 16
V: TRBV9
D: TRBD2
CDR3: CASSVVAGGPQETQYF
DNA: TGTGCCAGCAGCGTAGTTGCGGGGGGGCCGCAGGAGACCCAGTACTTC

size: .
J: TRBJ2-1
length: 16
V: TRBV7-8
D: .
CDR3: CASSLGSASSYNEQFF
DNA: TGTGCCAGCAGCTTAGGGTCCGCGAGCTCCTACAATGAGCAGTTCTTC

size: .
J: TRBJ1-5
length: 14
V: TRBV12-3/TRBV12-4
D: TRBD1
CDR3: CASSLTGGSWPQHF
DNA: TGTGCCAGCAGCCTGACAGGGGGCTCGTGGCCCCAGCATTTT

size: .
J: TRBJ2-7
length: 13
V: TRBV25-1
D: .
CDR3: CASSVQGVSEQYF
DNA: TGTGCCAGCAGTGTCCAGGGCGTTTCCGAGCAGTACTTC

size: .
J: TRBJ2-4
length: 15
V: TRBV20-1
D: TRBD1
CDR3: CRARDRELAKNIQYF
DNA: TGCAGAGCTAGAGACAGGGAGCTAGCCAAAAACATTCAGTACTTC